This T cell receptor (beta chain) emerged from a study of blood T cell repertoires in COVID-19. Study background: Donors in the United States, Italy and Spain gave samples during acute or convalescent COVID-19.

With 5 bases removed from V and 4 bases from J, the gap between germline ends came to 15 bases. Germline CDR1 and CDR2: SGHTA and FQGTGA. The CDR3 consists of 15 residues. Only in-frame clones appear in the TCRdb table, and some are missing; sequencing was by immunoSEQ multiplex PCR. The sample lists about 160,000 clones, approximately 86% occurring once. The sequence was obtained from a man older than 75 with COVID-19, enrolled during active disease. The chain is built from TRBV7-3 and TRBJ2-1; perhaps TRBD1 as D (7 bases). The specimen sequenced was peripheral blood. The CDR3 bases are TGTGCCAGCAGCCCAGGGGGGCTCAGTTACAATGAGCAGTTCTTC. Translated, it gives CASSPGGLSYNEQFF.